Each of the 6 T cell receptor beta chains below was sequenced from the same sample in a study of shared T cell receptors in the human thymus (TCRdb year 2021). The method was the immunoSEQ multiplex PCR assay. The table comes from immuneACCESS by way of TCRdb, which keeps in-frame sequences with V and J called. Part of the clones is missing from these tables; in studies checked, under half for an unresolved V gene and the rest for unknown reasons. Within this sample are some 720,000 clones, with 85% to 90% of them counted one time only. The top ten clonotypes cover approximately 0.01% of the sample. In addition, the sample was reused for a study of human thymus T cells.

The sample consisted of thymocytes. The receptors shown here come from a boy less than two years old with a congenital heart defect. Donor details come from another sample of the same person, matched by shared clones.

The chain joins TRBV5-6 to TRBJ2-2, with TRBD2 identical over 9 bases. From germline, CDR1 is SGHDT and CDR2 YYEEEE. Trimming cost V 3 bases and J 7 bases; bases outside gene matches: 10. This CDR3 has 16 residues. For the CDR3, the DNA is TGTGCCAGCAGCTCGCTGGGTGCTAGCGGGGACGGGGAGCTGTTTTTT. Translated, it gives CASSSLGASGDGELFF. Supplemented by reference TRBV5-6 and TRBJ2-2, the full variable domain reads DAGVTQSPTHLIKTRGQQVTLRCSPKSGHDTVSWYQQALGQGPQFIFQYYEEEERQRGNFPDRFSGHQFPNYSSELNVNALLLGDSALYLCASSSLGASGDGELFFGEGSRLTVL.

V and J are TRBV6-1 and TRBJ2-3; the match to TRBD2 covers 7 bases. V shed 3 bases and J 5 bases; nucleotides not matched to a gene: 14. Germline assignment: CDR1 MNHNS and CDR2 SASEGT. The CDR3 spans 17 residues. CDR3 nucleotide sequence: TGTGCCAGCAGTGACCGACTAGCCCTACGTTGTGGAGATACGCAGTATTTT. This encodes CASSDRLALRCGDTQYF.

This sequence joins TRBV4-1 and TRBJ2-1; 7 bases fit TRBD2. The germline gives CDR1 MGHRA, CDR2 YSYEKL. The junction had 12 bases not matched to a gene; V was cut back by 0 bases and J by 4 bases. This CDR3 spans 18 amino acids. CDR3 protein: CASSQDGGEERAYNEQFF. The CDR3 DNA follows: TGCGCCAGCAGCCAAGATGGGGGGGAGGAGAGGGCGTACAATGAGCAGTTCTTC.

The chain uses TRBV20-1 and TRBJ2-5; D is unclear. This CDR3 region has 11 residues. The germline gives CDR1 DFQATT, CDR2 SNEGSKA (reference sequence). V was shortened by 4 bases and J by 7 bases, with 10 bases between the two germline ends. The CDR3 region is CSATRTGTQYF. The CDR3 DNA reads TGCAGTGCTACCCGAACTGGGACCCAGTACTTC.

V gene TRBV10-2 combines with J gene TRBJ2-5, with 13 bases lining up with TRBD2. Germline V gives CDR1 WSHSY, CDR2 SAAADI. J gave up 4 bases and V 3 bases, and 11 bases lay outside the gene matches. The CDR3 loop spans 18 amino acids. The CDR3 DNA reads TGCGCCAGCAGTGATTGGGGACTAGCGGGACTCTGGGGAGAGACCCAGTACTTC. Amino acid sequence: CASSDWGLAGLWGETQYF.

In DNA form, the CDR3 reads TGTGCCAGCAGGTCCGGGACTAGCGGGAGTAGTGAGCAGTTCTTC. Translation gives CASRSGTSGSSEQFF. The J gene is TRBJ2-1, the V gene TRBV7-2; 14 bases are shared with TRBD2. The CDR3 consists of 15 residues. Germline V gene data show CDR1 as SGHTA and CDR2 as FQGNSA. The ends lost 6 bases at V and 9 bases at J; junction bases unmatched: 7. The full variable domain, with the rest looked up from reference TRBV7-2 and TRBJ2-1, is GAGVSQSPSNKVTEKGKDVELRCDPISGHTALYWYRQSLGQGLEFLIYFQGNSAPDKSGLPSDRFSAERTGGSVSTLTIQRTQQEDSAVYLCASRSGTSGSSEQFFGPGTRLTVL.